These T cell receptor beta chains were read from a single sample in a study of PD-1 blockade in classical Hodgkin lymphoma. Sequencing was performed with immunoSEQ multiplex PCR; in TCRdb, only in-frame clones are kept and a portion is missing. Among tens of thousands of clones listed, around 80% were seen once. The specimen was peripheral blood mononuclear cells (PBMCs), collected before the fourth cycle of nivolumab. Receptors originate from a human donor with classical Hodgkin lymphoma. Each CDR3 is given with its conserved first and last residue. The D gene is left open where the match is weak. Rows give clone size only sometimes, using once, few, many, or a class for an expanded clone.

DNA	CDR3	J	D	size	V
TGTGCCAGCAGCCAAGGGGGCACAGATACGCAGTATTTT	CASSQGGTDTQYF	TRBJ2-3	NA	NA	TRBV7-9
TGTGCCACCAGCAGGGTCAGGGGGCCCATGACTAATGAAAAACTGTTTTTT	CATSRVRGPMTNEKLFF	TRBJ1-4	TRBD1	NA	TRBV15
TGTGCCAGCAGCTTAAGGAGGTTGACCGGGGAGCTGTTTTTT	CASSLRRLTGELFF	TRBJ2-2	NA	NA	TRBV7-2
TGTGCCAGCAGTCAACAAGGTTTCTATGGCTACACCTTC	CASSQQGFYGYTF	TRBJ1-2	NA	NA	TRBV2
TGTGCCAGCAGCCCGATAGTCTCTGGGGCCAACGTCCTGACTTTC	CASSPIVSGANVLTF	TRBJ2-6	NA	NA	TRBV7-2
TGTGCCAGCAGCGGGGGGGGCCTGGTCAATGAGCAGTTCTTC	CASSGGGLVNEQFF	TRBJ2-1	NA	once	TRBV5-6
TGTGCCAGCAGCCCCCACAGTATATCCGGGACAGGGGTAACTTTCTTT	CASSPHSISGTGVTFF	TRBJ1-1	TRBD1	NA	TRBV7-2
TGTGCCAGCTCACCTTACGACCCGGGACAGGGGTTCCACAGGGAGCAGTTCTTC	CASSPYDPGQGFHREQFF	TRBJ2-1	TRBD1	once	TRBV18
TGCGCCAGCAGCCCCTTGCGAAGGGAACAGACCCAGTACTTC	CASSPLRREQTQYF	TRBJ2-5	NA	NA	TRBV5-1
TGTGCCAGCAGCCTTACCCGGGACACCTACGAGCAGTACTTC	CASSLTRDTYEQYF	TRBJ2-7	NA	NA	TRBV7-2
TGTGCCAGTAGTGAACAAAAGGGAGGACTCGTTGACTATGGCTACACCTTC	CASSEQKGGLVDYGYTF	TRBJ1-2	NA	NA	TRBV19
TGTGCCAGCAAAACAGGGAACACTGAAGCTTTCTTT	CASKTGNTEAFF	TRBJ1-1	NA	few	TRBV27
TGTGCCAGCAGTTCGACCGGGACAGGGTTTTACGAGCAGTACTTC	CASSSTGTGFYEQYF	TRBJ2-7	TRBD1	NA	TRBV27
TGTGCCAGCGAAGGGACAGTTTCCTACGAGCAGTACTTC	CASEGTVSYEQYF	TRBJ2-7	TRBD1	NA	TRBV2
TGCGCCAGCAGCTCTAGCGGGGGGGCTTCGATCAACGAGCAGTACTTC	CASSSSGGASINEQYF	TRBJ2-7	TRBD2	NA	TRBV5-1
TGTGCCAGCAGTTACCGGATCGGGGGGGCCTACGAGCAGTACTTC	CASSYRIGGAYEQYF	TRBJ2-7	TRBD2	NA	TRBV6-6
TGTGCCAGCACCATCCCCCGGGGTACGGGCACTGAAGCTTTCTTT	CASTIPRGTGTEAFF	TRBJ1-1	NA	once	TRBV7-9
TGTGCCAGTCTCAGGGACTATGGCTACACCTTC	CASLRDYGYTF	TRBJ1-2	NA	NA	TRBV28
TGTGCCAGTAGTCCCGACGGGTTCTTTGGCAATCAGCCCCAGCATTTT	CASSPDGFFGNQPQHF	TRBJ1-5	NA	NA	TRBV19